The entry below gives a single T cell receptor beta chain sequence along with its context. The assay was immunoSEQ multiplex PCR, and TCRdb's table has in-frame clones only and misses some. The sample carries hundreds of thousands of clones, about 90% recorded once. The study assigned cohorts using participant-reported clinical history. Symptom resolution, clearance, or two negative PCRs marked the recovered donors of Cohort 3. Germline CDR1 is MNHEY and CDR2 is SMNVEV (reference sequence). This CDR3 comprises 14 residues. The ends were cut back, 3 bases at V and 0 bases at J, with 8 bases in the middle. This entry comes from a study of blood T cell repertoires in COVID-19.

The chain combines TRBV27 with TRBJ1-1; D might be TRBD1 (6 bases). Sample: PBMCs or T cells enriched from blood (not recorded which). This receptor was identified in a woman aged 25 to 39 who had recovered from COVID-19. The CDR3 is CASSFGQMNTEAFF. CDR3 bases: TGTGCCAGCAGTTTTGGACAGATGAACACTGAAGCTTTCTTT.